Shown below are 24 T cell receptor beta chains from a single sample sequenced in a study of T cells after yellow fever vaccination. TCRdb itself ran the 5' RACE reads through MiXCR, one entry per CDR3 protein. This table has 200,000 to 300,000 distinct CDR3 sequences, roughly 4% appearing once. The sequencing here drew on PBMCs, taken 15 days after the yellow fever booster vaccination. The receptors derive from a man younger than 30 who received the YFV17D yellow fever vaccine.

This clonotype occurred many times. The chain couples TRBV20-1 to TRBJ2-7; D remains ambiguous. This CDR3 has 17 residues. The V end was cut by 0 bases, the J end by 4 bases, with 22 bases between. Germline V gives CDR1 DFQATT, CDR2 SNEGSKA (reference sequence). Written as DNA, the CDR3 is TGCAGTGCTAGAGATTTGAGCGAGAGAAAACAGTTTTACGAGCAGTACTTC. Residues: CSARDLSERKQFYEQYF.

This clonotype occurred many times. The gene calls are TRBV6-5 and TRBJ1-6; D call uncertain. Trimming took off 6 bases at V and 6 bases at J, with 15 bases between the two ends. The CDR3 totals 15 residues. Germline V lookup: CDR1 MNHEY, CDR2 SVGAGI. In DNA form, the CDR3 reads TGTGCCAGCAGCCCCCGTGGCCTCGGTAATTCACCCCTCCACTTT. The encoded protein is CASSPRGLGNSPLHF.

In this sample, this clonotype turned up many times. The chain is built from TRBV6-5 and TRBJ1-2, with 9 bases matching TRBD1. This CDR3 comprises 15 residues. Germline loops: CDR1 MNHEY, CDR2 SVGAGI. The J segment lost 3 bases and the V segment lost 4 bases, leaving 6 bases of the junction unmatched. DNA of the CDR3: TGTGCCAGCAGTTCGCCGGGACAGGGCCACTATGGCTACACCTTC. Amino acids: CASSSPGQGHYGYTF.

This clonotype was counted many times. The chain recombines TRBV4-2 with TRBJ2-5; no clear D. There are 15 residues in the CDR3. Between the trimmed V and J ends, which lost 0 bases and 4 bases, there was a span of 12 bases. CDR1 is LGHNA, CDR2 YNFKEQ, per germline. The CDR3 coding sequence is TGTGCCAGCAGCCAAGATAGCAACATCCCAGAGACCCAGTACTTC. Translating it yields CASSQDSNIPETQYF.

This clonotype occurred many times. The chain carries TRBV20-1 and TRBJ2-1; D tentatively fits TRBD1 or TRBD2 (5 bases each). Germline CDR1 DFQATT, CDR2 SNEGSKA (reference sequence). This CDR3 is built from 14 residues. Trimming removed 1 base at V and 6 bases at J, with 13 bases between. CDR3 residues: CSARGGVLANEQFF. The CDR3 DNA sequence: TGCAGTGCTAGAGGAGGGGTTTTAGCCAATGAGCAGTTCTTC.

This clonotype has ten or more counts. The V gene is TRBV5-6, the J gene TRBJ2-3, with D possibly being TRBD1 or TRBD2 (6 bases each). CDR3 length: 16 residues. Germline assignment: CDR1 SGHDT and CDR2 YYEEEE. Trimming took off 2 bases at V and 5 bases at J, with 18 bases between the two ends. The CDR3 nucleotides read TGTGCCAGCAGCTTCTTCATAGGGGGGCCAGGAGATACGCAGTATTTT. Translating gives CASSFFIGGPGDTQYF. The variable domain in full, with the rest retrieved from reference TRBV5-6 and TRBJ2-3, is DAGVTQSPTHLIKTRGQQVTLRCSPKSGHDTVSWYQQALGQGPQFIFQYYEEEERQRGNFPDRFSGHQFPNYSSELNVNALLLGDSALYLCASSFFIGGPGDTQYFGPGTRLTVL.

There are many counts of this clonotype. The chain is built from TRBV5-1 and TRBJ2-6; TRBD1 aligns across 8 bases. The germline CDR1 and CDR2 sequences are SGHRS and YFSETQ. The V segment lost 4 bases and the J segment 0 bases; nucleotides outside the gene matches: 3. This CDR3 has 16 amino acids. CDR3: CASSKGTGSGANVLTF. The CDR3 region has the DNA TGCGCCAGCAGCAAAGGGACAGGCTCTGGGGCCAACGTCCTGACTTTC. Complete variable domain (other parts from reference TRBV5-1 and TRBJ2-6): KAGVTQTPRYLIKTRGQQVTLSCSPISGHRSVSWYQQTPGQGLQFLFEYFSETQRNKGNFPGRFSGRQFSNSRSEMNVSTLELGDSALYLCASSKGTGSGANVLTFGAGSRLTVL.

This clonotype was detected many times. This chain links TRBV5-4 with TRBJ2-3; TRBD1 agrees at 7 bases. This CDR3 comprises 16 residues. The V and J ends lost 0 bases and 3 bases, in that order; junction bases with no gene match: 7. Per germline, CDR1 SGHNT and CDR2 YYREEE (reference sequence). This chain's CDR3 is CASSLVRGGWTDTQYF. DNA of the CDR3: TGTGCCAGCAGCTTGGTGAGAGGGGGCTGGACAGATACGCAGTATTTT.

DNA for the CDR3: TGTGCCTGGAGTAGGACAGCCTCAACTAACTATGGCTACACCTTC. Translated, it gives CAWSRTASTNYGYTF. V is TRBV30 and J is TRBJ1-2; TRBD1 might be the D (6 bases). Trimming pared 2 bases from V and 0 bases from J, leaving 13 bases between. Germline CDR1 and CDR2: GTSNPN and SVGIG (reference sequence). CDR3 size: 15 residues. Together with reference TRBV30 and TRBJ1-2, the CDR3 gives the full variable domain: SQTIHQWPATLVQPVGSPLSLECTVEGTSNPNLYWYRQAAGRGLQLLFYSVGIGQISSEVPQNLSASRPQDRQFILSSKKLLLSDSGFYLCAWSRTASTNYGYTFGSGTRLTVV.

This clonotype has a count of ten or more. The chain has TRBV20-1 and TRBJ2-7; D is undetermined. Trimming took off 2 bases at V and 0 bases at J, with 14 bases between the two ends. Germline lookup yields CDR1 DFQATT and CDR2 SNEGSKA (reference sequence). The CDR3 has 15 amino acids. CDR3 protein: CSARTLHASSYEQYF. The CDR3 region has the DNA TGCAGTGCTAGAACTCTTCACGCGAGCTCCTACGAGCAGTACTTC.

This clonotype was seen repeatedly, ten times or more. The chain joins TRBV6-5 to TRBJ2-2; weak D call: TRBD1 (5 bases). This CDR3 comprises 13 residues. The V gene's germline CDR1 is MNHEY and CDR2 SVGAGI. V was clipped by 6 bases and J by 5 bases, with 10 bases between them. The CDR3 spells CASRGQGTGELFF. CDR3 nucleotides: TGTGCCAGCAGAGGCCAGGGTACCGGGGAGCTGTTTTTT.

At least ten counts were recorded for this clonotype. The chain couples TRBV11-2 to TRBJ2-7; TRBD2 is a possible D gene (5 bases). CDR1 and CDR2 from the germline V gene are SGHAT and FQNNGV. The CDR3 is 13 amino acids. Trimming took 0 bases from V and 3 from J, leaving 6 bases between them. The CDR3 DNA is TGTGCCAGCAGCTTAGACGGGAACTACGAGCAGTACTTC. This translates into CASSLDGNYEQYF.

This clonotype was picked up many times. This chain links TRBV11-2 with TRBJ1-2; D possibly corresponds to TRBD1 (6 bases). Trimming removed 4 bases at V and 5 bases at J, with 32 bases between. The CDR3 has 20 residues. Germline assignment: CDR1 SGHAT and CDR2 FQNNGV. This CDR3 reads CASSSPKRGQEPEVLYGYTF. CDR3 DNA sequence: TGTGCCAGCAGCTCCCCGAAGCGGGGGCAGGAGCCGGAGGTATTATATGGCTACACCTTC.

This clonotype occurred many times. This chain connects TRBV4-1 to TRBJ1-1; D perhaps matches TRBD1 (6 bases). The V gene lost 0 bases and the J gene lost 2 bases, with 10 bases spanning the gap. CDR1 and CDR2 from the germline V gene are MGHRA and YSYEKL. CDR3 size: 15 residues. The CDR3 region is CASSQDSGGNTEAFF. CDR3 sequence (DNA): TGCGCCAGCAGCCAAGATTCGGGGGGCAACACTGAAGCTTTCTTT.

This clonotype was seen many times. This rearrangement joins TRBV2 to TRBJ2-1; perhaps TRBD1 as D (6 bases). In germline, CDR1 is SNHLY, CDR2 FYNNEI. The ends were cut back, 3 bases at V and 0 bases at J, with 12 bases in the middle. This CDR3 is built from 16 residues. CDR3: CASSDPARGSYNEQFF. The CDR3 DNA reads TGTGCCAGCAGTGATCCGGCCAGGGGCTCCTACAATGAGCAGTTCTTC.

There are many counts of this clonotype. The chain uses TRBV24-1 and TRBJ2-1; D remains unclear. V was shortened by 0 bases and J by 8 bases, with 13 bases between the two germline ends. CDR3 length: 15 residues. Per the germline V gene, CDR1 is KGHDR and CDR2 is SFDVKD. Here the CDR3 DNA reads TGTGCCACCAGTGATTTGGGGATTAACAGTGATGAGCAGTTCTTC. Translation: CATSDLGINSDEQFF.

In its sample, this clonotype was seen many times. The chain combines TRBV3-1 with TRBJ2-3, with a possible D match to TRBD1 (5 bases). Trimming shortened V by 3 bases and J by 3 bases, and 13 bases separated the two germline ends. The CDR3 has 15 residues. The germline CDR1 and CDR2 sequences are LGHDT and YNNKEL (reference sequence). CDR3: CASSQAVGPTDTQYF. CDR3 coding DNA: TGTGCCAGCAGCCAGGCCGTGGGGCCGACAGATACGCAGTATTTT.

This clonotype was found a few times. The chain employs TRBV19 and TRBJ1-5, with no clear D. CDR3 length: 13 amino acids. Trimming removed 8 bases from V and 3 bases from J, with 11 bases in between. Germline V gives CDR1 LNHDA, CDR2 SQIVND (reference sequence). The CDR3 DNA reads as TGTGCCAGTTTGGACGGTTACAATCAGCCCCAGCATTTT. Translated: CASLDGYNQPQHF.

There are many counts of this clonotype. The chain recombines TRBV11-2 with TRBJ2-5; 9 bases line up with TRBD2. There are 15 residues in the CDR3. The V and J ends lost 4 bases and 3 bases, in that order; junction bases with no gene match: 6. In germline, CDR1 is SGHAT, CDR2 FQNNGV. The CDR3 region is CASSWRGGGEETQYF. The CDR3 coding sequence is TGTGCCAGCAGCTGGCGGGGCGGGGGGGAAGAGACCCAGTACTTC.

The table lists this clonotype with many counts. The chain couples TRBV12-3 or TRBV12-4 to TRBJ2-1; possible D gene TRBD1, 6 bases. This CDR3 is built from 13 residues. The V gene lost 3 bases and the J gene lost 7 bases, with 10 bases spanning the gap. The CDR3 nucleotides read TGTGCCAGCAGTTTCCAGGACAGTAATGAGCAGTTCTTC. It specifies CASSFQDSNEQFF.

The table lists this clonotype with many counts. The rearrangement uses TRBV5-6 and TRBJ1-1; 7 positions agree with TRBD1. Germline values: CDR1 SGHDT, CDR2 YYEEEE. Trimming took 0 bases from V and 11 from J; bases not matched to a gene: 4. The CDR3 spans 12 residues. The CDR3 is CASSLVATGAFF. The DNA of the CDR3 is TGTGCCAGCAGCTTGGTCGCGACAGGGGCTTTCTTT.

This clonotype was picked up many times. The chain recombines TRBV5-1 with TRBJ2-5, with 11 bases matching TRBD2. V was clipped by 7 bases and J by 3 bases; unmatched bases: 5. Germline V gene data show CDR1 as SGHRS and CDR2 as YFSETQ. The CDR3 consists of 14 residues. In DNA form, the CDR3 reads TGCGCCAGCGCCCCGGGACTAGCGGAAGAGACCCAGTACTTC. Protein: CASAPGLAEETQYF.

Many counts were recorded for this clonotype. CDR3 DNA sequence: TGTGCCAGCAGCCAAGATTCAGGAGGTGAGCAGTTCTTC. Translation gives CASSQDSGGEQFF. The chain recombines TRBV4-2 with TRBJ2-1, with TRBD2 as a possible D gene (5 bases). Looked up from germline, CDR1 is LGHNA and CDR2 is YNFKEQ. The CDR3 covers 13 residues. V dropped 0 bases and J dropped 9 bases, with 9 bases sitting between them.

This clonotype was counted ten times or more. The CDR3 region is CAISESPGQGYEQYV. The CDR3 DNA sequence: TGTGCCATCAGTGAGTCGCCGGGACAGGGCTACGAGCAGTACGTC. The chain is built from TRBV10-3 and TRBJ2-7; TRBD1 agrees at 9 bases. This CDR3 region has 15 residues. J lost 3 bases, V lost 0 bases, and 3 bases had no gene match. In germline, CDR1 is ENHRY, CDR2 SYGVKD.